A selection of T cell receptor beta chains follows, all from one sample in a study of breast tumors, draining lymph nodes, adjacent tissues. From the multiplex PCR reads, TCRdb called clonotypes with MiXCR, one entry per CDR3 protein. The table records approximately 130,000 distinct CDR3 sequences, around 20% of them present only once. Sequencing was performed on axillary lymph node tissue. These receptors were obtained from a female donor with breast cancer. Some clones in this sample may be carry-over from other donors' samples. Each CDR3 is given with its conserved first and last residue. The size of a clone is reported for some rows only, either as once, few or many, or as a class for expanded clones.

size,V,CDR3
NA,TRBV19,CASSGETSGFGELFF
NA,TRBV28,CASSPVNRVDSGNAIYF
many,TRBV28,CGSGYNEQFF
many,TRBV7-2,CASSISISYNEQFF
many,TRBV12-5,CASIGPSPRGTGDYEQYF
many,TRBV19,CASSPTGGLEQFF
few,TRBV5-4,CASSVRGGPGELFF
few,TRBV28,CASSGGDRELLDGYTF
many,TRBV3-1,CASSQGRGGGRVNEQFF
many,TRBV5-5,CASSQTGMGETQYF
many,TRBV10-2,CASSYRGYEQFF
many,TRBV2,CASSEASAGGKLETQYF
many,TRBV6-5,CASSSGGIPDTQYF
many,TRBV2,CASSVGQPSNYGYTF
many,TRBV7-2,CASRSTSGTDTQYF
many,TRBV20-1,CSARGYGSNYGYTF
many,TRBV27,CASSLSRIGAGGYTF
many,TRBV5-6,CASSLGAHTDTQYF
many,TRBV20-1,CSAMSPPTANSPLHF
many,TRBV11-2,CASSRTGGANSGSYEQYF
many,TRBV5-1,CASSSDINGYEQYF
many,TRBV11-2,CASSLWDVNIGGYTF
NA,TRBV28,CASSPTAYRGRLKTQYF
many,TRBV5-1,CASSRTSGSYEQYF
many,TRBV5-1,CASSDNSLRVGYTF
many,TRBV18,CASSPRAWGTDTQYF